The entry below gives a single T cell receptor (beta chain) sequence along with its context. The antigen remains undetermined. TCRdb's table, derived via immunoSEQ multiplex PCR, lists solely in-frame clones and lacks some. Among about 56,000 clones listed, over 75% were seen once. Time point denoted: pretreatment peripheral blood. The data were obtained in a study of PD-L1 blockade in urothelial cancer. Study-wide points: Patients who had durable benefit saw their tumor-associated blood clones expand more at 3 weeks.

The V and J ends lost 4 bases and 2 bases respectively, with 16 bases between them. The V gene's germline CDR1 is SGHRS and CDR2 YFSETQ. This CDR3 has 16 amino acids. The sequenced sample was PBMCs, obtained around atezolizumab (anti-PD-L1) treatment. This receptor was obtained from a man between 70 and 80 years old with urothelial cancer. V and J are TRBV5-1 and TRBJ1-3; TRBD1 might be the D (6 bases). The CDR3 region is CASSPGQPSTGNTIYF. The CDR3 nucleotides read TGCGCCAGCAGCCCAGGACAGCCAAGCACTGGAAACACCATATATTTT.